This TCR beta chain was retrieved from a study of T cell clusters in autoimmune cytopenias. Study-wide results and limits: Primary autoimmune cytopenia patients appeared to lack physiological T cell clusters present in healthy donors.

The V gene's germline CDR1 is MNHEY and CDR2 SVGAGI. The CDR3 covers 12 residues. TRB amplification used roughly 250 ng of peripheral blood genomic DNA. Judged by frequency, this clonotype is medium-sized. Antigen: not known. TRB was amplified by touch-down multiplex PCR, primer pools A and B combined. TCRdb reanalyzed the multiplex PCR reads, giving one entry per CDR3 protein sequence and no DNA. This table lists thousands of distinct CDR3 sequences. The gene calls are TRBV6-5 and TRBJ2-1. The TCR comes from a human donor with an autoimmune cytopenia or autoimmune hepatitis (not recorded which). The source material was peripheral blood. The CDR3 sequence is CASSELTNEQFF.